This T cell receptor (beta chain) was recorded in a study of OX40 agonist ivuxolimab in advanced cancers. Systemic immunosuppression or autoimmune disease history was grounds to exclude patients. Turning to this clone: Its cognate antigen is unknown.

Study conclusions and caveats: Patients who responded partially at 0.1-3.0 mg/kg showed clonal expansion ranking among the lowest. CD8+ T cells were the subset that, on average, had more expanded clones than CD4+.

Libraries were prepared by immunoSEQ multiplex PCR; TCRdb keeps only in-frame clonotypes and omits some of them. The sample lists about 45,000 clones; roughly nine tenths were seen once. Deletions cut 4 bases from V and 2 bases from J, with 3 bases between. CDR3 size: 12 residues. CDR1 and CDR2 (germline): SGDLS, YYNGEE. The material was CD4+ or CD8+ T cells sorted from blood, obtained in a trial of the OX40 agonist ivuxolimab. This receptor was identified in an adult with an advanced solid tumor such as melanoma, head and neck, liver or kidney cancer. This sequence joins TRBV9 and TRBJ2-2, with D hard to call. Here the CDR3 DNA reads TGTGCCAGCAGCCTTAACACCGGGGAGCTGTTTTTT. Translation: CASSLNTGELFF.